The clone carrying this TCR beta chain turned up a few times. Antigen: not known. At one end the junction does not follow the germline gene, possibly because of a read error. PCR was performed a second time for about 7 to 11 cycles using a sample-barcoded 5' primer and a J-beta primer mix. TCRdb independently ran MiXCR on the 5' RACE reads; one entry per CDR3 protein. The data show over a million distinct CDR3 sequences, with approximately 43% seen just once and over 3.5% held by the top ten. CDR1 and CDR2 from the germline V gene are MNHEY and SMNVEV (reference sequence). The CDR3 sequence is 14 residues long. This specimen comes from a study of blood T cells in healthy people across ages. For the study at large: About one barcoded beta molecule per two T cells was captured by template switching. Broader study findings: Older age went with lower TCR beta diversity per million T cells, in a roughly linear way. The long-lived group displayed more naive CD4+ cells, plus higher diversity, than the aged donors did. Estimates drawn from one million T cells were deemed to understate diversity.

This receptor was taken from a woman aged 18-29 years in good health. The chain carries TRBV27 and TRBJ2-1; 10 nucleotides line up with TRBD2. Sequences were obtained from blood. CDR3 loop: CDSRERGGYNEQFF. In nucleotides, the CDR3 is TGTGACAGCAGAGAGCGGGGGGGATACAATGAGCAGTTCTTC.